This T cell receptor beta chain derives from a study of T cells after yellow fever vaccination. This clonotype was counted at least ten times. Its antigen is unidentified. Looked up from germline, CDR1 is SEHNR and CDR2 is FQNEAQ (reference sequence). V gave up 9 bases and J gave up 8 bases, with 20 bases separating them. The CDR3 extends over 14 amino acids. MiXCR, applied by TCRdb to the 5' RACE reads, yields one record per CDR3 protein. The table lists about 140,000 distinct CDR3 sequences, about 6.9% of them singletons. Study findings and constraints: Clonotypes found in both CD4 and CD8 compartments made up a small share.

This clonotype was obtained from a man under 40 who received the YFV17D yellow fever vaccine. The starting material was CD4+ T cells sorted from PBMCs, obtained 10 days after the yellow fever booster vaccination. The gene calls are TRBV7-9 and TRBJ2-1, with a possible D match to TRBD2 (6 bases). In nucleotides, the CDR3 is TGTGCCAGTAATACAGCGGGTTGGACCGATGAGCAGTTCTTC. Its protein is CASNTAGWTDEQFF.